The 5 T cell receptor beta chains in this list originate from one sample, sequenced in a study of persistence of HIV-infected CD4 T cells. Their recognized antigens are unknown. Cells were stimulated with overlapping HIV-1 Gag 15-mer peptides. Sorting selected CD4+ T cells upregulating both CD40 ligand and CD69. The libraries were made with immunoSEQ version 4 in survey mode. Sequencing used immunoSEQ multiplex PCR; TCRdb keeps in-frame clones, though not all of them. The data contain fewer than 15,000 clones, roughly 62% of them singletons. The specimen was CD4+ T cells sorted from PBMCs after approximately 20-hour stimulation, collected from a patient who received antiretroviral therapy. The receptors were sampled from an adult man with HIV who was CMV-seropositive.

This clone was counted only a few times. CDR3 residues: CASSTFRTGRNNNYGYTF. CDR3 DNA sequence: TGTGCCAGTAGTACCTTCCGGACAGGTCGAAATAATAACTATGGCTACACCTTC. The chain carries TRBV19 and TRBJ1-2; 7 bases map to TRBD1. This CDR3 is 18 amino acids long. V gave up 4 bases and J gave up 1 base; unmatched junction bases: 15. Looked up from germline, CDR1 is LNHDA and CDR2 is SQIVND (reference sequence).

The V call is TRBV7-9, the J call TRBJ1-3; D ambiguous. The V gene lost 5 bases and the J gene lost 4 bases, with 12 bases spanning the gap. CDR1 and CDR2 from the germline V gene are SEHNR and FQNEAQ (reference sequence). This CDR3 has 14 amino acids. CDR3 sequence: CASSPSQPGNTIYF. CDR3 sequence (DNA): TGTGCCAGCAGCCCTTCCCAGCCGGGAAACACCATATATTTT.

This chain joins TRBV6-9 and TRBJ2-2; 10 nucleotides agree with TRBD1. The CDR3 contains 15 residues. Germline CDR1 is MNHGY and CDR2 is SVAAGI. V dropped 4 bases and J dropped 6; count of bases not matched to a gene: 5. CDR3 sequence: CASSSGQGVAGELFF. DNA for the CDR3: TGTGCCAGCAGTTCCGGACAGGGGGTTGCCGGGGAGCTGTTTTTT.

This chain uses TRBV6-5 with TRBJ2-7; no clear D. The V gene's germline CDR1 is MNHEY and CDR2 SVGAGI. The CDR3 loop spans 15 amino acids. V was trimmed by 6 bases and J by 4 bases, leaving 19 bases between them. CDR3 bases: TGTGCCAGCAGCTATCCACGTCTTAACCTTTACGAGCAGTACTTC. Protein product: CASSYPRLNLYEQYF.

The chain has TRBV2 and TRBJ1-5; 8 bases are a match to TRBD1. The CDR3 has 16 amino acids. Germline trimming cut 4 bases from V and 2 bases from J; bases unmatched to any gene: 7. CDR1 and CDR2 (germline): SNHLY, FYNNEI. Here the CDR3 DNA reads TGTGCCAGCAGTGGGGGGACAGGTATGGGCAATCAGCCCCAGCATTTT. Its translation: CASSGGTGMGNQPQHF.